This TCR beta chain is drawn from a study of cytomegalovirus exposure and HLA in healthy donors. This CDR3 is 15 amino acids long. The ends lost 4 bases at V and 8 bases at J; junction bases unmatched: 9. From germline, CDR1 is MGHRA and CDR2 YSYEKL. PCR involved 60 Vbeta and 13 Jbeta primers. Produced via immunoSEQ multiplex PCR; TCRdb's table is partial and in-frame only. The top ten clones hold more than 0.45% of a sample with over 200,000 clones, roughly 79% of them seen once. The clonotype comes from a woman aged 40 to 49 in good health and CMV-seronegative. The chain couples TRBV4-1 to TRBJ2-1; 9 bases line up with TRBD2. Sequenced sample: PBMCs. CDR3 residues: CASSLGTSIFDEQFF. The CDR3 coding sequence is TGCGCCAGCAGCCTAGGGACTAGCATATTCGATGAGCAGTTCTTC.